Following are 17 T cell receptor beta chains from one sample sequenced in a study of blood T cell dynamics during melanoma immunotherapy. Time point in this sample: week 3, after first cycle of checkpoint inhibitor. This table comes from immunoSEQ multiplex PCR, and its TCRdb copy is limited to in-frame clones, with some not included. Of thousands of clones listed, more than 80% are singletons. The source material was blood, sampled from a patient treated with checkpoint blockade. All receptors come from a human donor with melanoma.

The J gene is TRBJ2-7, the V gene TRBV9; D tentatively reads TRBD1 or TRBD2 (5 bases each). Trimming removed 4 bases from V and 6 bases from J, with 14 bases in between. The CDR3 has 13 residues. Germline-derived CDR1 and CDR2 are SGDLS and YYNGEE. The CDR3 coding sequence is TGTGCCAGCAGCCAAGGGTCTGGGACCGAGCAGTACTTC. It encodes CASSQGSGTEQYF.

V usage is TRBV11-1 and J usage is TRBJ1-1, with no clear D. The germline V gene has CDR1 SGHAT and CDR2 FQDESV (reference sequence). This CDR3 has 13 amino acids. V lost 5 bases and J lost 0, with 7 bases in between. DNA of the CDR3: TGTGCCAGCAGCCCTGGGATGAACACTGAAGCTTTCTTT. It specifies CASSPGMNTEAFF.

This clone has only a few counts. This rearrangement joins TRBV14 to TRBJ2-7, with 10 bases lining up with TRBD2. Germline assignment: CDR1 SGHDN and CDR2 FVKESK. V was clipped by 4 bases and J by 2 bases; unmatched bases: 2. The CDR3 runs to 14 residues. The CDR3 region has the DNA TGTGCCAGCAGCCCGAGCGGGAGGGCCTACGAGCAGTACTTC. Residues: CASSPSGRAYEQYF.

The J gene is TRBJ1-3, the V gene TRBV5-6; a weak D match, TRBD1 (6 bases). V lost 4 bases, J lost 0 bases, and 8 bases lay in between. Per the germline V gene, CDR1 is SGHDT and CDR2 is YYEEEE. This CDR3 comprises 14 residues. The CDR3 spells CASSDRSSGNTIYF. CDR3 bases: TGTGCCAGCAGCGACAGGAGCTCTGGAAACACCATATATTTT.

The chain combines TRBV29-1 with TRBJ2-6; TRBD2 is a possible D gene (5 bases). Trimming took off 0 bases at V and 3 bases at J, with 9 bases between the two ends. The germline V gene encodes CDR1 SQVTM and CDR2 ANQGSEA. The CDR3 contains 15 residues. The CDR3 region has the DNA TGCAGCGTTGAAGATTACAGCGGTGGGGCCAACGTCCTGACTTTC. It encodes CSVEDYSGGANVLTF.

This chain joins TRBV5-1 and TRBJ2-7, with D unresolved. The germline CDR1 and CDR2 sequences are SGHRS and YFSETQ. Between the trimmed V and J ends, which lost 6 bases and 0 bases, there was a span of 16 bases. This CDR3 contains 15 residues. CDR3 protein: CASNRGSGDSYEQYF. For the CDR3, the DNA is TGCGCCAGCAACCGAGGTTCAGGAGACTCCTACGAGCAGTACTTC.

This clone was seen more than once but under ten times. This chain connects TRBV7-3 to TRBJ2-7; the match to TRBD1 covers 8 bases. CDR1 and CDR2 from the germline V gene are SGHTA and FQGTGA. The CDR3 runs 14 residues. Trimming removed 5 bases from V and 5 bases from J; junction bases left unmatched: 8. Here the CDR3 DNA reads TGTGCCAGCAGCACTGGACAGGGCCAGGACGAGCAGTACTTC. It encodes CASSTGQGQDEQYF.

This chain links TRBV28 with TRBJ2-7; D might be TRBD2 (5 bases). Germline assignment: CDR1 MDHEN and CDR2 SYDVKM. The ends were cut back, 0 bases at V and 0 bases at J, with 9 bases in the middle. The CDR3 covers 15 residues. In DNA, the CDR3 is TGTGCCAGCAGTTTATGGGAAGGGAGCTCCTACGAGCAGTACTTC. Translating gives CASSLWEGSSYEQYF.

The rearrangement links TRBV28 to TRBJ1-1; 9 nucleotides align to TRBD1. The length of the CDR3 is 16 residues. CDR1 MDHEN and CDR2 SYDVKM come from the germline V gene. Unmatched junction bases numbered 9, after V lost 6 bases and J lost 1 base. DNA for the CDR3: TGTGCCAGCAGCCAAGGGGACAGGGCGCCGAACACTGAAGCTTTCTTT. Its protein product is CASSQGDRAPNTEAFF.

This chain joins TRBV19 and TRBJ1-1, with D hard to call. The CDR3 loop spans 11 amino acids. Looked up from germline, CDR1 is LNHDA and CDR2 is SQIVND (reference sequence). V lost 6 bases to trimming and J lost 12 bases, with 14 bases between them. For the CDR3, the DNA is TGTGCCAGTAGGCACACAACCTCCACTTTCTTT. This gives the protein CASRHTTSTFF.

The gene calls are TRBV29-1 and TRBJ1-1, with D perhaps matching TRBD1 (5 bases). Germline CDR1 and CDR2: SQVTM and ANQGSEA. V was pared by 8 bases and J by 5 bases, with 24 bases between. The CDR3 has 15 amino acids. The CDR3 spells CSSDGRGLRGTEAFF. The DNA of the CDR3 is TGCAGCTCCGACGGCCGCGGGCTCCGGGGGACTGAAGCTTTCTTT.

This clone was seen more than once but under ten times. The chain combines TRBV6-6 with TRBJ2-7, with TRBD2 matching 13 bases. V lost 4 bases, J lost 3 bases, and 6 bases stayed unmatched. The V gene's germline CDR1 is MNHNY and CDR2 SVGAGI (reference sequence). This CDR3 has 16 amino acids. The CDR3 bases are TGTGCCAGCAGTTTCTCCGGGACTAGCGGGAACTACGAGCAGTACTTC. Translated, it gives CASSFSGTSGNYEQYF.

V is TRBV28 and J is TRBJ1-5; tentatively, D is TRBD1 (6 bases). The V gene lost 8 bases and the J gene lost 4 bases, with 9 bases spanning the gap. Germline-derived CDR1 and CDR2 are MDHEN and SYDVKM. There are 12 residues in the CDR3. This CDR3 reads CASDRRNQPQHF. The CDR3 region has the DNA TGTGCCAGCGACAGGCGAAATCAGCCCCAGCATTTT.

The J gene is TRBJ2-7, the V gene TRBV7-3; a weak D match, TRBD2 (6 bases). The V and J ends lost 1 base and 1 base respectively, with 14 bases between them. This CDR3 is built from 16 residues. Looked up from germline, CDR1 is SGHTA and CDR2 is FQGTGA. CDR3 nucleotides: TGTGCCAGCAGCTTAAATTCGCGGGACCCATCCTACGAGCAGTACTTC. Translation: CASSLNSRDPSYEQYF.

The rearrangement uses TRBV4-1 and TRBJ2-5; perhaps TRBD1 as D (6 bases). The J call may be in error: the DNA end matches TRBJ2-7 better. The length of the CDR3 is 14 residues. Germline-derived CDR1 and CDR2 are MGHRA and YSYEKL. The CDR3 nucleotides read TGCGCCAGCAGCCAGCGAGACAGGTCCCACGAGCAGTACTTC. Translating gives CASSQRDRSHEQYF.

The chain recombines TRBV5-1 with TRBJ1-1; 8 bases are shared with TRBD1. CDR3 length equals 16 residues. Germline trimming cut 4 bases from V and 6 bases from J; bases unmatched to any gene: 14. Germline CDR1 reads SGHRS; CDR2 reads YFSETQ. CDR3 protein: CASSPHGRGPVAEAFF. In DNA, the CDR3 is TGCGCCAGCAGCCCCCACGGCAGGGGGCCCGTGGCTGAAGCTTTCTTT.

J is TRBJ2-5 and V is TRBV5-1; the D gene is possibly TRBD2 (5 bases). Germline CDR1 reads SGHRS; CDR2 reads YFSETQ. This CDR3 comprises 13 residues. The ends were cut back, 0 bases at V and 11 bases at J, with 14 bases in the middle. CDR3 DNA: TGCGCCAGCAGCTTGGTTGAGGGAACGGGGCAGTACTTC. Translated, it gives CASSLVEGTGQYF.